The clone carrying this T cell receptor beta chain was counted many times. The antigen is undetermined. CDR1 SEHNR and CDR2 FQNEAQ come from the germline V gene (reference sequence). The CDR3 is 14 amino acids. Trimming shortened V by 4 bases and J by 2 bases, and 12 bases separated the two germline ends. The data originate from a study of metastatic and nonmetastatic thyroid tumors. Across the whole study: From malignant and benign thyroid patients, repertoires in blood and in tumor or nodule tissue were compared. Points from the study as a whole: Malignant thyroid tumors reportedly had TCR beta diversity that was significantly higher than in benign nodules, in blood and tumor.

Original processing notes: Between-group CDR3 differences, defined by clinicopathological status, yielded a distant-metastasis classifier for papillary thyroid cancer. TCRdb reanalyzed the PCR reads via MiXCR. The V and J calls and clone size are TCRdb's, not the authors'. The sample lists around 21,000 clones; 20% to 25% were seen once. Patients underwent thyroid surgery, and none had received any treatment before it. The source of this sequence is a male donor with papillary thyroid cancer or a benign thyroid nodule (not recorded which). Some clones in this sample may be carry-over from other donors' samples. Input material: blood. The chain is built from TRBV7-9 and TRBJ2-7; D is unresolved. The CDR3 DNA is TGTGCCAGCAGCTCCGCACGGGTCCCCTACGAGCAGTACTTC. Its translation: CASSSARVPYEQYF.